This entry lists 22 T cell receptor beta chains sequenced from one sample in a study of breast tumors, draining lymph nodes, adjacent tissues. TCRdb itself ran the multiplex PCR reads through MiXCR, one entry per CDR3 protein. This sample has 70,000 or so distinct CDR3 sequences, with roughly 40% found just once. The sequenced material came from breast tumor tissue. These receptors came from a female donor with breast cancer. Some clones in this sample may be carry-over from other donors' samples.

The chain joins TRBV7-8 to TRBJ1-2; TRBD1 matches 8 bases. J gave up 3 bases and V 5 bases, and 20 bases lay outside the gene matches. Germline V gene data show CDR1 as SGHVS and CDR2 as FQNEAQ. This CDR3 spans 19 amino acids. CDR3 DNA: TGTGCCAGCAGCCCTTTGGTTGCAGGACAGGGATTTTCTCACTATGGCTACACCTTC. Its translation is CASSPLVAGQGFSHYGYTF.

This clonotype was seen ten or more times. The CDR3 DNA follows: TGTGCCAGCAGCCGGGACCTTTCCTACGAGCAGTACTTC. This encodes CASSRDLSYEQYF. V usage is TRBV27 and J usage is TRBJ2-7; D may be TRBD1 or TRBD2 (5 bases each). There are 13 residues in the CDR3. Per the germline V gene, CDR1 is MNHEY and CDR2 is SMNVEV (reference sequence). V lost 6 bases to trimming and J lost 1 base, with 10 bases between them.

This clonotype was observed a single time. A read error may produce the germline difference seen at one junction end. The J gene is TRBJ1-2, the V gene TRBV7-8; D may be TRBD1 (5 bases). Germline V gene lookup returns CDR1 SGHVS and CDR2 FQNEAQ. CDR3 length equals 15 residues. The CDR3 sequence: CASSLGGSVAYDYPF. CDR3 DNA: TGTGCCAGCAGCTTGGGGGGTAGCGTGGCCTATGACTACCCTTTC.

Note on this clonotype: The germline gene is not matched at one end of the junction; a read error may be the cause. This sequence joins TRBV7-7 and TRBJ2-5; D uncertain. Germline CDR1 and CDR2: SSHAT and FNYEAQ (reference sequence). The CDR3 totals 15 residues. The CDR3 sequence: CASSLVRGVGETQYF. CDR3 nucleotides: TGTGCTAGCAGCTTAGTTCGCGGAGTGGGCGAGACCCAGTACTTC.

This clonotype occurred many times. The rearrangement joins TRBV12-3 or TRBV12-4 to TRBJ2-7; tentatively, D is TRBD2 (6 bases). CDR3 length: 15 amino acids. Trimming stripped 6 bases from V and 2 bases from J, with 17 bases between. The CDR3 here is CASSSRTKSAYEQYF. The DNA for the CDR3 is TGTGCCAGCAGCTCTAGGACTAAGTCCGCCTACGAGCAGTACTTC.

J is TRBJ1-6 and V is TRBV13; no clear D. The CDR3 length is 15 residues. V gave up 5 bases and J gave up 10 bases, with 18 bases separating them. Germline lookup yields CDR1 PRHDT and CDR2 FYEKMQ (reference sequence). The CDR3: CASSEEVGPSSPLHF. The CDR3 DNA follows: TGTGCCAGCAGCGAAGAGGTAGGGCCGTCGTCACCCCTCCACTTT.

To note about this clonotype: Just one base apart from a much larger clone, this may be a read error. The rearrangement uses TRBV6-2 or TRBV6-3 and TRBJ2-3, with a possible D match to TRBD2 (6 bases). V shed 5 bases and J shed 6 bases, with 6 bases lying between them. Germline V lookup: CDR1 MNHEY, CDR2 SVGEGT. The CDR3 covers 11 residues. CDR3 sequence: CASSGGDTQYF. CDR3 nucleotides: TGTGCCAGCAGTGGGGGGGATACGCAGTATTTT.

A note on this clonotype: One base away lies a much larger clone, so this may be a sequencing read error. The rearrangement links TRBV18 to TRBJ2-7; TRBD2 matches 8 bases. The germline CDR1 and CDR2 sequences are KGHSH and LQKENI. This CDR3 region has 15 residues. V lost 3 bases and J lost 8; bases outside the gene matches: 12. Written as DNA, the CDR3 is TGTGCCAGCTCACCGACTAGCGCGGAACCGTACAAGCAGTACTTC. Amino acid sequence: CASSPTSAEPYKQYF.

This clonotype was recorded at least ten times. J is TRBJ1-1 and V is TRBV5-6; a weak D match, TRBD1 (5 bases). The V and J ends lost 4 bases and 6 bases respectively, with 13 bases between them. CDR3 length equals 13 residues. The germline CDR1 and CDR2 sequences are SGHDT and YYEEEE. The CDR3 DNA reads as TGTGCCAGCAGCCTTGGATGGGGGTCTGAAGCTTTCTTT. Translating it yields CASSLGWGSEAFF.

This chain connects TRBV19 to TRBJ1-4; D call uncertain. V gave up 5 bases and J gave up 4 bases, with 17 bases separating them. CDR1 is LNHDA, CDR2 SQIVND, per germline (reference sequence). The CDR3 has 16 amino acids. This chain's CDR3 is CASSFPRGFGNEKLFF. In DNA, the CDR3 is TGTGCCAGTAGTTTCCCCCGTGGTTTTGGTAATGAAAAACTGTTTTTT.

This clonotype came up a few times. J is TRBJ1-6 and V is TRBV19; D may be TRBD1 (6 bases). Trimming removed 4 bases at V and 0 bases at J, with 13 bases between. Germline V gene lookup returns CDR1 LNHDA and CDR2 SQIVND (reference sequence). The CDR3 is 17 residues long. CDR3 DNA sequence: TGTGCCAGTAGTAGGGTGGGGGGCAGCTCCTATAATTCACCCCTCCACTTT. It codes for CASSRVGGSSYNSPLHF.

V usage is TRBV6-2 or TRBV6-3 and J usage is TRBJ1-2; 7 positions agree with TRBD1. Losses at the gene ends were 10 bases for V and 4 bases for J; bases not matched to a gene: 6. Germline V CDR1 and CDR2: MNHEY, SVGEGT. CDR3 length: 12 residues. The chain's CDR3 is CATEGASYGYTF. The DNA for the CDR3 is TGTGCCACCGAGGGGGCGAGCTATGGCTACACCTTC.

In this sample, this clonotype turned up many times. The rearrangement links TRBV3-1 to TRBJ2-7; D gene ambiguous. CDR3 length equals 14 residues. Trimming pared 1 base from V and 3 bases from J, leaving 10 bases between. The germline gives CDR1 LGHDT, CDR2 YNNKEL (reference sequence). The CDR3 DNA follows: TGTGCCAGCAGCCAAGGGATTATTGACTACGAGCAGTACTTC. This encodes CASSQGIIDYEQYF.

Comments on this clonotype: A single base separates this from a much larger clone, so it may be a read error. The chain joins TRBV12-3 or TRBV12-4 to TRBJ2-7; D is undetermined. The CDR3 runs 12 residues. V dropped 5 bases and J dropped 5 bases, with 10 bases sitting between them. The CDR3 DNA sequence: TGTGCCAGCAGTCCCGCCCCCCACGAGCAGTACTTC. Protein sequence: CASSPAPHEQYF.

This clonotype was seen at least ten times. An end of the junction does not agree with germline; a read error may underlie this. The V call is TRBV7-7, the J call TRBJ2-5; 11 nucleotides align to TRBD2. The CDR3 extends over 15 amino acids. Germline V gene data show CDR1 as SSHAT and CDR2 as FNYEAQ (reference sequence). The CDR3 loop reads CASSLALAGGETQYF. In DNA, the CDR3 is TGTGCTAGCAGCTTAGCGCTAGCGGGGGGTGAAACCCAGTACTTC.

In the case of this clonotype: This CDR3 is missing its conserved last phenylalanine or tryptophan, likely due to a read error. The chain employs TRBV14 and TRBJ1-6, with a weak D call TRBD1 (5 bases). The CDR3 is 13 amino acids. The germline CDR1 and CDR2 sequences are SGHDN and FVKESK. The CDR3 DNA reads TGTGCCAGCAGACAGGTCGATAATTCCCCCCTCCACTCT. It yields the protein CASRQVDNSPLHS.

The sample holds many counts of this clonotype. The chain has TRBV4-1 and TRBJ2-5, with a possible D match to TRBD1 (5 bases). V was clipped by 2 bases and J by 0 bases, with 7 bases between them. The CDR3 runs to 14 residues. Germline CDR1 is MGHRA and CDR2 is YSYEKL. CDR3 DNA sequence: TGCGCCAGCAGCCAACGACAGAACCAAGAGACCCAGTACTTC. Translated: CASSQRQNQETQYF.

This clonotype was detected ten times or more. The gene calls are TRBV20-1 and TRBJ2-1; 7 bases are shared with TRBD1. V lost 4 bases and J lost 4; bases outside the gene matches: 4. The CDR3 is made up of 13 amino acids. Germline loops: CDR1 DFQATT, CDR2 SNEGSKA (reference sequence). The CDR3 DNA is TGCAGTGCTATACGGACAGGATACAATGAGCAGTTCTTC. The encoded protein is CSAIRTGYNEQFF.

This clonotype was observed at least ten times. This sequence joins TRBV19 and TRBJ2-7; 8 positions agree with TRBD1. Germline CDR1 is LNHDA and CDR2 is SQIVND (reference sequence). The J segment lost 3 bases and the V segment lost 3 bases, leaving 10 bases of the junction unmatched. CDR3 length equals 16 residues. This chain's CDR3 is CASSINPGTGNYEQYF. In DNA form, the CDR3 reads TGTGCCAGTAGTATTAACCCCGGGACAGGAAACTACGAGCAGTACTTC.

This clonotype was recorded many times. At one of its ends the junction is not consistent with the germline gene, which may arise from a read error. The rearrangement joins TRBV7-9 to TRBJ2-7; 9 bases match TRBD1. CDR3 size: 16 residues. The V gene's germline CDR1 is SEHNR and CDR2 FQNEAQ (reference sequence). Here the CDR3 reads CASSLAPGQGSYEQYF. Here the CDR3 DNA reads TGTGCCAGCAGCCTAGCCCCGGGACAGGGCTCCTACGAGCAGTACTTC.

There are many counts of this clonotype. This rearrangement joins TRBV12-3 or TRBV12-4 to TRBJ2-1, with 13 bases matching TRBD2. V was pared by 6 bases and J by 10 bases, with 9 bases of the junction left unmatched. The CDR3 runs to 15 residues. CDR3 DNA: TGTGCCAGCAGCCCGAGACTAGCGGGAGGAGGAGAGCAGTTCTTC. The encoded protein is CASSPRLAGGGEQFF.

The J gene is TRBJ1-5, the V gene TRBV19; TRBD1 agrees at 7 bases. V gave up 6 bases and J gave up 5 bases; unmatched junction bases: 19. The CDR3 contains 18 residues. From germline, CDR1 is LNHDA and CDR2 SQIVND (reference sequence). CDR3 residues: CASRPSGTARRADQPQHF. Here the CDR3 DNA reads TGTGCCAGTAGACCTAGCGGGACAGCTCGACGGGCAGATCAGCCCCAGCATTTT.